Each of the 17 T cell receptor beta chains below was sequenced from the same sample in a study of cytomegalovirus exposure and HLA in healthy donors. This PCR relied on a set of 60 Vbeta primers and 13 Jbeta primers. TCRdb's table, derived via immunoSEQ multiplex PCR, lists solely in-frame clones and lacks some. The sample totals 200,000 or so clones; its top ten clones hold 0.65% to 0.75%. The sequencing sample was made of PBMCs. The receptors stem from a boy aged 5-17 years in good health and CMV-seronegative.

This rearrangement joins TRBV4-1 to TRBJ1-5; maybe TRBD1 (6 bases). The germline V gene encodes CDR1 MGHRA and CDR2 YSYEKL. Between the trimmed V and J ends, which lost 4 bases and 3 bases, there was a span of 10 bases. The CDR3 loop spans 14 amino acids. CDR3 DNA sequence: TGCGCCAGCAGCCCCGGACAGATCAATCAGCCCCAGCATTTT. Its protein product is CASSPGQINQPQHF.

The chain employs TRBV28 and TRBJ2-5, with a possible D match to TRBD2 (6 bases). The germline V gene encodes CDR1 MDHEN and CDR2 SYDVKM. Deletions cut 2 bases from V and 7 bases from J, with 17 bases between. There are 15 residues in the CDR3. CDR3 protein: CASSLKSGGARTQYF. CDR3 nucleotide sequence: TGTGCCAGCAGTTTAAAGAGTGGAGGGGCGCGGACCCAGTACTTC.

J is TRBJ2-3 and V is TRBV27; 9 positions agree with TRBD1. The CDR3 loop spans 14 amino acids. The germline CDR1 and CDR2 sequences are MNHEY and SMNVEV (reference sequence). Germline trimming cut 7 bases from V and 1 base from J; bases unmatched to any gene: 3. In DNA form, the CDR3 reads TGTGCCAGCAACCGGGACAGGGGCACAGATACGCAGTATTTT. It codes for CASNRDRGTDTQYF.

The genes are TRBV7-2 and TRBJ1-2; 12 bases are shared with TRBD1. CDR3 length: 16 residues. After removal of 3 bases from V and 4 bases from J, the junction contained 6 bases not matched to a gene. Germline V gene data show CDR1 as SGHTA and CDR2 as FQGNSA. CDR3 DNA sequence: TGTGCCAGCAGCTTGGGGACAGGGGGCGCCGGCTATGGCTACACCTTC. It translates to CASSLGTGGAGYGYTF.

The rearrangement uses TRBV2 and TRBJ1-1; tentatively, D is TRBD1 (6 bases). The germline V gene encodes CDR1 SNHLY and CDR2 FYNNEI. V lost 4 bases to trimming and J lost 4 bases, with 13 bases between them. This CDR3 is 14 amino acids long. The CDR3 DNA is TGTGCCAGCAGTGGAGACAGGAAAGTCACTGAAGCTTTCTTT. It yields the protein CASSGDRKVTEAFF.

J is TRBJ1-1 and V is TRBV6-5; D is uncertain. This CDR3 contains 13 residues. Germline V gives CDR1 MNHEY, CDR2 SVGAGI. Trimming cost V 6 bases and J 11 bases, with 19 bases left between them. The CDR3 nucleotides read TGTGCCAGCAGCCCAGTTAAGCCCCTAGTCGCTTTCTTT. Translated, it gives CASSPVKPLVAFF.

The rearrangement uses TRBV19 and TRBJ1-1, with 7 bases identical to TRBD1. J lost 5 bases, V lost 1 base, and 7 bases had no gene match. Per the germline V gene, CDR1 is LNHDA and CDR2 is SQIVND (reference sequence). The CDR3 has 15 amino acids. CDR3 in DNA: TGTGCCAGTAGTATAGTTCGCAGGGGGAGGACTGAAGCTTTCTTT. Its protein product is CASSIVRRGRTEAFF.

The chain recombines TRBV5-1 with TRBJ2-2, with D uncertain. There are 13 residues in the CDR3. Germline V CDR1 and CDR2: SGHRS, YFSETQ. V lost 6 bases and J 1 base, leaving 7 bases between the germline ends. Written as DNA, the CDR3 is TGCGCCAGCACCACAATGAACACCGGGGAGCTGTTTTTT. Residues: CASTTMNTGELFF.

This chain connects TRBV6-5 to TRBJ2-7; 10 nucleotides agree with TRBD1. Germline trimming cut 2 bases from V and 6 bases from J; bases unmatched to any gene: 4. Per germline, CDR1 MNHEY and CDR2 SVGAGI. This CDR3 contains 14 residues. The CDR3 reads CASSYQGQGSEQYF. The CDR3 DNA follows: TGTGCCAGCAGTTACCAGGGACAGGGGAGCGAGCAGTACTTC.

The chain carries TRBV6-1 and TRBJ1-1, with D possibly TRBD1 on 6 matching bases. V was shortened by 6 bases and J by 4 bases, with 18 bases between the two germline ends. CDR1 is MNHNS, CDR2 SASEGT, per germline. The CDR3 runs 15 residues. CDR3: CASSSRSTGTTEAFF. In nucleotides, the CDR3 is TGTGCCAGCAGCTCGAGATCCACAGGGACCACTGAAGCTTTCTTT.

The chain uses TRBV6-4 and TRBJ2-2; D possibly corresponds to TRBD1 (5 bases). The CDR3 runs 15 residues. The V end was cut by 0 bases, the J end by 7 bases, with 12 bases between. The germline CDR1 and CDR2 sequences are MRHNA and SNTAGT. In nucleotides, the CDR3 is TGTGCCAGCAGTGACTCTGCGACAGATAGCGGGGAGCTGTTTTTT. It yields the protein CASSDSATDSGELFF.

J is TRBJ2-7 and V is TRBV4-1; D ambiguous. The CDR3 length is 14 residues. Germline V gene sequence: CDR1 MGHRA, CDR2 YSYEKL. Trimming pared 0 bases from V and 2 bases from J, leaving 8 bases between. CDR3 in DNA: TGCGCCAGCAGCCAAGATCGGGTCCCCTACGAGCAGTACTTC. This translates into CASSQDRVPYEQYF.

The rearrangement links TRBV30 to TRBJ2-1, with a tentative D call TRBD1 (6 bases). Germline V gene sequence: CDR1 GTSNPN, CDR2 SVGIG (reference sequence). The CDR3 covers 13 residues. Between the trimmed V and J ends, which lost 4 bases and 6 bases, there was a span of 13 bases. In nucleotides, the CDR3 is TGTGCCTGGATGCTACAGGGTTCCAATGAGCAGTTCTTC. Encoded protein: CAWMLQGSNEQFF.

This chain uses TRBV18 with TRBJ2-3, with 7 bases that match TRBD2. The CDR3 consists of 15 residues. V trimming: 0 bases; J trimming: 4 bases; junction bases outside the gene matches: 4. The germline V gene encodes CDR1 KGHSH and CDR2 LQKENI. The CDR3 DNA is TGTGCCAGCTCACCACCAATAGCGGGTGCAGATACGCAGTATTTT. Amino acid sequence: CASSPPIAGADTQYF.

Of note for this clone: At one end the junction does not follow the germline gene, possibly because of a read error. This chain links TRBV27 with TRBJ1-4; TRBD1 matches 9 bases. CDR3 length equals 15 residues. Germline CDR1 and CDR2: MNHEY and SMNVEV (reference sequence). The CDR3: CALQSASGQGRRGIF. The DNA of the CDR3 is TGTGCCTTACAATCCGCCAGTGGACAGGGGAGGAGGGGGATTTTT.

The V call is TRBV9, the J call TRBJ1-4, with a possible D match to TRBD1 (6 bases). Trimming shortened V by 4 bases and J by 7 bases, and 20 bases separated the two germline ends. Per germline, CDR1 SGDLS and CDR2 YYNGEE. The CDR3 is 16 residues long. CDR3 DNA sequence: TGTGCCAGCAGCTCCCAGGGGTCTACGGTCGGTGAAAAACTGTTTTTT. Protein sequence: CASSSQGSTVGEKLFF.

CDR3 in DNA: TGTGCCAGCAGTTACTCGAGCACCGGGGAGCTGTTTTTT. It specifies CASSYSSTGELFF. The V call is TRBV6-6, the J call TRBJ2-2; D not certain. CDR1 and CDR2 from the germline V gene are MNHNY and SVGAGI (reference sequence). With 0 bases removed from V and 4 bases from J, the gap between germline ends came to 3 bases. CDR3 length equals 13 residues.